Here is one T cell receptor beta chain with its context. The source of the sample is a study of T cells in Graves' hyperthyroidism and ophthalmopathy. It was RNA transcripts that yielded the amplified TCR beta CDR3 regions. Researchers ran a first-round RT-PCR on the TCR CDR3 using the HTBI primer set. A single record per CDR3 protein comes from TCRdb applying MiXCR to the multiplex PCR reads. Counted here are about 59,000 distinct CDR3 sequences, 53% occurring once; the ten biggest clones make up 2.5% to 3.5%. The germline gives CDR1 SGHDN, CDR2 FVKESK. V was cut by 1 base and J by 1 base, with 9 bases left in between. This CDR3 has 15 residues.

The TCR was taken from a woman aged 60 to 75 with Graves' ophthalmopathy. The chain carries TRBV14 and TRBJ2-3; D is unclear. The sequenced sample was blood. In nucleotides, the CDR3 is TGTGCCAGCAGCCAAGGTGGCACCCGCACAGATACGCAGTATTTT. This encodes CASSQGGTRTDTQYF.